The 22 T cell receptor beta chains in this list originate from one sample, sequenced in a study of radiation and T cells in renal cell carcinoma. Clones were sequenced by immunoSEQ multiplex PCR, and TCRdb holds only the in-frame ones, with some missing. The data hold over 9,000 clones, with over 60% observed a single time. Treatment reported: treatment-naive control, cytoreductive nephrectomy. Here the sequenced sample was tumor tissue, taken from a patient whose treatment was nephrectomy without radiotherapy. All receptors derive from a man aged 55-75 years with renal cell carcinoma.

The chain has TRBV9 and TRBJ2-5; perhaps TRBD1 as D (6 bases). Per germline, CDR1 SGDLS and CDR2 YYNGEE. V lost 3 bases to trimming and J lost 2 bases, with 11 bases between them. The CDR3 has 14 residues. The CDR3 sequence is CASSAGTIQETQYF. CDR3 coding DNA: TGTGCCAGCAGCGCCGGGACAATTCAAGAGACCCAGTACTTC.

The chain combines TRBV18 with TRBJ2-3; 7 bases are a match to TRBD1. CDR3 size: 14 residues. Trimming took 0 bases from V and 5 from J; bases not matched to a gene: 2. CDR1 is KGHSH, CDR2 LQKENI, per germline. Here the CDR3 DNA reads TGTGCCAGCTCACCACCCGGGACAGAAGATACGCAGTATTTT. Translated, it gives CASSPPGTEDTQYF.

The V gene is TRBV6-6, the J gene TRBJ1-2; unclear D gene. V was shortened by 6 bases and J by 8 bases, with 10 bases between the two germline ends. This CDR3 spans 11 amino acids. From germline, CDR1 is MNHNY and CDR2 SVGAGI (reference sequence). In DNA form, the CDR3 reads TGTGCCAGCAGGGCGACGGGAGGCTACACCTTC. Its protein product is CASRATGGYTF.

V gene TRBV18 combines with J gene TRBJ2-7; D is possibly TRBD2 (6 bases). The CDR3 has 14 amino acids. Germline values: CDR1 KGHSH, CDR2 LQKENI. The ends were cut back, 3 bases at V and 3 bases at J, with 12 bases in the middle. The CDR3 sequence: CASSPEKGGYEQYF. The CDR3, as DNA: TGTGCCAGCTCACCCGAAAAGGGAGGCTACGAGCAGTACTTC.

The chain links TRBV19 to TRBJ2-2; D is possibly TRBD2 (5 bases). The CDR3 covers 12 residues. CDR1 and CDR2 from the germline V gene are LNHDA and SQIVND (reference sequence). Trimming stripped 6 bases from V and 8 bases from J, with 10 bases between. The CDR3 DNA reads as TGTGCCAGTAGGAATGGACTTGGGGAGCTGTTTTTT. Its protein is CASRNGLGELFF.

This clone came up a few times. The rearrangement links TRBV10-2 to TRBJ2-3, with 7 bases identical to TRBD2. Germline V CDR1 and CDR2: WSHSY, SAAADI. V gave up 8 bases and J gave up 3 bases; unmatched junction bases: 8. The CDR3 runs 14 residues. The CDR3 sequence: CASWGGSRTDTQYF. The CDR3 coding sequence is TGCGCCAGCTGGGGGGGAAGTCGGACAGATACGCAGTATTTT.

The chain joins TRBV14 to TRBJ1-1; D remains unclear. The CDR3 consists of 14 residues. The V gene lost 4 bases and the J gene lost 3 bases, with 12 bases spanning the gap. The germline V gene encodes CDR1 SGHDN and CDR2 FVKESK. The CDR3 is CASSRRGIHTEAFF. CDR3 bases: TGTGCCAGCAGCCGCCGAGGGATTCACACTGAAGCTTTCTTT.

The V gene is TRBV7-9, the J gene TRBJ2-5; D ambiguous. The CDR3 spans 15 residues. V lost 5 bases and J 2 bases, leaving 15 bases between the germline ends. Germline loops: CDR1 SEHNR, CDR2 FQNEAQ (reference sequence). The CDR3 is CASSLGSGPQETQYF. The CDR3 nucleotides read TGTGCCAGCAGCCTAGGGTCAGGCCCTCAAGAGACCCAGTACTTC.

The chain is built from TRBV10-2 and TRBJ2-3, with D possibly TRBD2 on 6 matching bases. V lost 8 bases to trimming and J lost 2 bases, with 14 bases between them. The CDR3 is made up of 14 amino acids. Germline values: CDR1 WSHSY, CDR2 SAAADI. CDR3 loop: CASGWAGYTDTQYF. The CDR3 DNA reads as TGCGCCAGCGGGTGGGCGGGGTACACAGATACGCAGTATTTT.

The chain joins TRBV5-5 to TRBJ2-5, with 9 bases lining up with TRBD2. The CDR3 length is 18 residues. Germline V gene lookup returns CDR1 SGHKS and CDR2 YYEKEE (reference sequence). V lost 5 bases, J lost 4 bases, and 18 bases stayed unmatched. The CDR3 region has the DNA TGTGCCAGCAGTAGGTCGGGTAGCGGGGGTGCCGGTGGAGAGACCCAGTACTTC. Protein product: CASSRSGSGGAGGETQYF.

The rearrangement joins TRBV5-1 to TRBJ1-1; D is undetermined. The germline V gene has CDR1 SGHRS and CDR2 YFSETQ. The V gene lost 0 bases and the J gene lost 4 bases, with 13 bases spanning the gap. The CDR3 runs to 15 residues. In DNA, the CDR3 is TGCGCCAGCAGCTTGGCCGGGGATGGGAGCACTGAAGCTTTCTTT. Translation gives CASSLAGDGSTEAFF.

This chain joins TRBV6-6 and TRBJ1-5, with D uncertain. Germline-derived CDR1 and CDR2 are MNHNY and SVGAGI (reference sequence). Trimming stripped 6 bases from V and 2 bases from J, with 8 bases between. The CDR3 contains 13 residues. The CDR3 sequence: CASRAGGNQPQHF. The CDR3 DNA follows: TGTGCCAGCAGAGCCGGTGGCAATCAGCCCCAGCATTTT.

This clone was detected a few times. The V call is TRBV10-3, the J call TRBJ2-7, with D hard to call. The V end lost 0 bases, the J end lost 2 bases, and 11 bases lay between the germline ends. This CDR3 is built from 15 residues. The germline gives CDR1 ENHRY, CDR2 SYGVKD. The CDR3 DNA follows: TGTGCCATCAGTGAGTCTGGCAGAGGAGCCTACGAGCAGTACTTC. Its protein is CAISESGRGAYEQYF.

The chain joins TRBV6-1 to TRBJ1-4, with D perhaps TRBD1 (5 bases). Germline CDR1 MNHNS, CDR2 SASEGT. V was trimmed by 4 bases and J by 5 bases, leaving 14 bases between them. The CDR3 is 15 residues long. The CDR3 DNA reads TGTGCCAGCAGTGGAACAGGCCCTGCAAATGAAAAACTGTTTTTT. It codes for CASSGTGPANEKLFF.

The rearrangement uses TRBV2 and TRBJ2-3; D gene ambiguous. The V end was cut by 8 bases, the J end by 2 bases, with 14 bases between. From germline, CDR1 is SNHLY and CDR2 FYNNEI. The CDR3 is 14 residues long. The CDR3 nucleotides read TGTGCCAGCCGAGAACTGGGCCCCACAGATACGCAGTATTTT. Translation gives CASRELGPTDTQYF. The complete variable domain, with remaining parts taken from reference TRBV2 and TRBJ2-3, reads EPEVTQTPSHQVTQMGQEVILRCVPISNHLYFYWYRQILGQKVEFLVSFYNNEISEKSEIFDDQFSVERPDGSNFTLKIRSTKLEDSAMYFCASRELGPTDTQYFGPGTRLTVL.

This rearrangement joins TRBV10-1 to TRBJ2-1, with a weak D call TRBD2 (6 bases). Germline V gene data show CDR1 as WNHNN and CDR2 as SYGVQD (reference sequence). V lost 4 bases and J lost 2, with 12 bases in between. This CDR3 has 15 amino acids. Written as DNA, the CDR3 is TGCGCCAGCAGTGGACGTAGCGGAACCTACAATGAGCAGTTCTTC. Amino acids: CASSGRSGTYNEQFF.

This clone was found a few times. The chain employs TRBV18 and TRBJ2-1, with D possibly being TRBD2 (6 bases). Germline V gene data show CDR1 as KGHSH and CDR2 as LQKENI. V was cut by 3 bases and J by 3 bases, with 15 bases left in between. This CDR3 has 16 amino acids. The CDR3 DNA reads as TGTGCCAGCTCACCTCCTAGGCCCGGGAGCTACAATGAGCAGTTCTTC. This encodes CASSPPRPGSYNEQFF.

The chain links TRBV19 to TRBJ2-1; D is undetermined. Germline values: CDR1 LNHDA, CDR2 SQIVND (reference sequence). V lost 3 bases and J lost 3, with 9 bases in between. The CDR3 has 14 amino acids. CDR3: CASSMKGVYNEQFF. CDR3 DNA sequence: TGTGCCAGTAGTATGAAAGGTGTCTACAATGAGCAGTTCTTC. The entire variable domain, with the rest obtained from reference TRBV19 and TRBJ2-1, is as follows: DGGITQSPKYLFRKEGQNVTLSCEQNLNHDAMYWYRQDPGQGLRLIYYSQIVNDFQKGDIAEGYSVSREKKESFPLTVTSAQKNPTAFYLCASSMKGVYNEQFFGPGTRLTVL.

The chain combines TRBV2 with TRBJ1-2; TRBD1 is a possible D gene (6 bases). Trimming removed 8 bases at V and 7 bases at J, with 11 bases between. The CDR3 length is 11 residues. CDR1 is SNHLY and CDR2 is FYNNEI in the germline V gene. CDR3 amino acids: CASRPQGGYTF. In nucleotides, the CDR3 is TGTGCCAGCCGCCCACAGGGTGGCTACACCTTC.

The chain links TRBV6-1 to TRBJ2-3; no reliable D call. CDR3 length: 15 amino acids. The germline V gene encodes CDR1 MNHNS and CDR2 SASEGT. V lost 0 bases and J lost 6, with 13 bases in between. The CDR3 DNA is TGTGCCAGCAGTGAAGCGCAGGTAGTGGCGGATACGCAGTATTTT. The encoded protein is CASSEAQVVADTQYF.

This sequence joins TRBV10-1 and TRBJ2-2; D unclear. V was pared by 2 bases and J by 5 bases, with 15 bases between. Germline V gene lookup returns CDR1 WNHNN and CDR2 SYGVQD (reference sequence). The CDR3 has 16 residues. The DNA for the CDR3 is TGCGCCAGCAGTGAGACCCCCACGACGGAAACCGGGGAGCTGTTTTTT. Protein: CASSETPTTETGELFF.

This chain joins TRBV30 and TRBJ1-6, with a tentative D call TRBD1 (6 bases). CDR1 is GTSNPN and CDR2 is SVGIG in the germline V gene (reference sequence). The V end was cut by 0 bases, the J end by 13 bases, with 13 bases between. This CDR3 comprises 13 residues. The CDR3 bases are TGTGCCTGGAGTGTACGAGGACAGAGCCCCCTCCACTTT. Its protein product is CAWSVRGQSPLHF.